The rows below give T cell receptor beta chains drawn from one sample of a study of neurological immune-mediated disorders. TCRdb ran MiXCR on the 5' RACE reads and lists one entry per CDR3 protein. The data hold fewer than 90,000 distinct CDR3 sequences, with roughly a tenth observed a single time. Sequenced sample: PBMCs. All receptors come from a man aged 30-40 years in good health. Both conserved end residues are part of each CDR3. A D gene is named only where the DNA matches it firmly. Clone size is given for some rows only: seen once, a few or many times, or a class if the clone is expanded.

abundance: medium-sized; j_gene: TRBJ2-1; v_gene: TRBV7-8; d_gene: TRBD2; CDR3aa: CASSSGTSGIYNEQFF; CDR3nt: TGTGCCAGCAGCTCCGGGACTAGCGGGATATACAATGAGCAGTTCTTC
abundance: many; j_gene: TRBJ2-3; v_gene: TRBV5-1; d_gene: TRBD1; CDR3aa: CASSTETGSHTDTQYF; CDR3nt: TGCGCCAGCAGCACGGAGACAGGGTCCCACACAGATACGCAGTATTTT
abundance: many; j_gene: TRBJ2-5; v_gene: TRBV5-6; d_gene: NA; CDR3aa: CASSLRLAAETQYF; CDR3nt: TGTGCCAGCAGCTTGAGATTAGCGGCGGAGACCCAGTACTTC
abundance: NA; j_gene: TRBJ2-2; v_gene: TRBV3-1; d_gene: TRBD2; CDR3aa: CASSQDLGLAGVTGELFF; CDR3nt: TGTGCCAGCAGCCAAGATTTAGGGCTAGCGGGAGTCACCGGGGAGCTGTTTTTT
abundance: many; j_gene: TRBJ2-7; v_gene: TRBV6-1; d_gene: TRBD2; CDR3aa: CASSEKTSGSYEQYF; CDR3nt: TGTGCCAGCAGTGAAAAGACTAGCGGCTCCTACGAGCAGTACTTC
abundance: many; j_gene: TRBJ1-1; v_gene: TRBV19; d_gene: NA; CDR3aa: CASKSGRKNTEAFF; CDR3nt: TGTGCCAGTAAATCAGGCAGGAAAAACACTGAAGCTTTCTTT
abundance: many; j_gene: TRBJ2-2; v_gene: TRBV28; d_gene: NA; CDR3aa: CASSPRGGLTRHTGELFF; CDR3nt: TGTGCCAGCAGTCCGCGTGGAGGTTTAACACGCCACACCGGGGAGCTGTTTTTT
abundance: many; j_gene: TRBJ2-7; v_gene: TRBV20-1; d_gene: TRBD2; CDR3aa: CSARDPGLAGDPSEQYF; CDR3nt: TGCAGTGCTAGAGACCCGGGACTAGCGGGAGATCCCTCCGAGCAGTACTTC
abundance: many; j_gene: TRBJ1-1; v_gene: TRBV4-1; d_gene: TRBD1; CDR3aa: CASSQDRDRDSGNTEAFF; CDR3nt: TGCGCCAGCAGCCAAGATAGGGACCGGGACAGCGGGAACACTGAAGCTTTCTTT
abundance: many; j_gene: TRBJ2-1; v_gene: TRBV12-3/TRBV12-4; d_gene: TRBD2; CDR3aa: CASGPLAGVYYNEQFF; CDR3nt: TGTGCCAGCGGGCCGTTAGCGGGAGTATACTACAATGAGCAGTTCTTC
abundance: many; j_gene: TRBJ2-7; v_gene: TRBV7-2; d_gene: NA; CDR3aa: CASSLTSGTASYEQYF; CDR3nt: TGTGCCAGCAGCCTTACCTCCGGGACGGCTTCCTACGAGCAGTACTTC
abundance: many; j_gene: TRBJ2-1; v_gene: TRBV12-3/TRBV12-4; d_gene: NA; CDR3aa: CASTSGPHNEQFF; CDR3nt: TGTGCCAGCACCTCGGGGCCCCACAATGAGCAGTTCTTC
abundance: many; j_gene: TRBJ2-7; v_gene: TRBV7-2; d_gene: TRBD2; CDR3aa: CASSLEASGSSEQYF; CDR3nt: TGTGCCAGCAGCTTAGAGGCTAGCGGGAGCTCCGAGCAGTACTTC
abundance: many; j_gene: TRBJ2-7; v_gene: TRBV11-1; d_gene: NA; CDR3aa: CASSPRFRGDYEQYF; CDR3nt: TGTGCCAGCAGCCCAAGGTTTAGGGGGGACTACGAGCAGTACTTC
abundance: many; j_gene: TRBJ1-6; v_gene: TRBV28; d_gene: NA; CDR3aa: CASSLGGFYSPLHF; CDR3nt: TGTGCCAGCAGTTTGGGGGGTTTTTATTCACCCCTCCACTTT
abundance: many; j_gene: TRBJ1-1; v_gene: TRBV5-1; d_gene: TRBD1; CDR3aa: CASSSDRGDTEAFF; CDR3nt: TGCGCCAGCAGCTCAGACAGGGGGGACACTGAAGCTTTCTTT
abundance: many; j_gene: TRBJ1-5; v_gene: TRBV19; d_gene: NA; CDR3aa: CASTLGSNQPQHF; CDR3nt: TGTGCCAGTACTCTGGGTAGCAATCAGCCCCAGCATTTT
abundance: NA; j_gene: TRBJ2-2; v_gene: TRBV7-2; d_gene: TRBD2; CDR3aa: CASSPGLAGAPNTGELFF; CDR3nt: TGTGCCAGCAGCCCAGGGCTAGCGGGAGCCCCGAACACCGGGGAGCTGTTTTTT
abundance: NA; j_gene: TRBJ1-1; v_gene: TRBV19; d_gene: TRBD1; CDR3aa: CASMWDRGTEAFF; CDR3nt: TGTGCCAGTATGTGGGACAGGGGAACTGAAGCTTTCTTT
abundance: many; j_gene: TRBJ2-1; v_gene: TRBV20-1; d_gene: TRBD2; CDR3aa: CSAEGTSGKYNEQFF; CDR3nt: TGCAGTGCCGAGGGGACTAGCGGGAAGTACAATGAGCAGTTCTTC
abundance: NA; j_gene: TRBJ2-5; v_gene: TRBV12-3/TRBV12-4; d_gene: TRBD1; CDR3aa: CARSFGQGETQYF; CDR3nt: TGTGCCAGAAGTTTCGGACAGGGAGAGACCCAGTACTTC
abundance: NA; j_gene: TRBJ2-7; v_gene: TRBV14; d_gene: NA; CDR3aa: CASSPRTGLGSPYEQYF; CDR3nt: TGTGCCAGCAGCCCAAGGACAGGACTAGGTTCCCCCTACGAGCAGTACTTC
abundance: many; j_gene: TRBJ2-7; v_gene: TRBV11-2; d_gene: TRBD2; CDR3aa: CASSRPGAGGTINEQYF; CDR3nt: TGTGCCAGCAGCCGCCCAGGTGCGGGAGGCACTATCAACGAGCAGTACTTC
abundance: many; j_gene: TRBJ2-4; v_gene: TRBV5-1; d_gene: NA; CDR3aa: CASSLGPGQQNIQYF; CDR3nt: TGCGCCAGCAGCTTGGGCCCAGGACAGCAAAACATTCAGTACTTC
abundance: many; j_gene: TRBJ2-4; v_gene: TRBV5-1; d_gene: NA; CDR3aa: CASSLLPPGLPSNIQYF; CDR3nt: TGCGCCAGCAGCTTGCTCCCCCCAGGACTCCCATCAAACATTCAGTACTTC
abundance: many; j_gene: TRBJ2-3; v_gene: TRBV6-5; d_gene: TRBD1; CDR3aa: CASSPTGTGFSSQYF; CDR3nt: TGTGCCAGCAGTCCCACCGGGACAGGGTTTTCCTCGCAGTATTTT
abundance: many; j_gene: TRBJ2-1; v_gene: TRBV7-3; d_gene: TRBD2; CDR3aa: CASSRTSGISSYNEQFF; CDR3nt: TGTGCCAGCAGCCGGACTAGCGGTATCAGCTCCTACAATGAGCAGTTCTTC
abundance: many; j_gene: TRBJ1-5; v_gene: TRBV6-5; d_gene: NA; CDR3aa: CASRTGESSNQPQHF; CDR3nt: TGTGCCAGCAGAACCGGGGAAAGCAGCAATCAGCCCCAGCATTTT
abundance: few; j_gene: TRBJ2-1; v_gene: TRBV7-6; d_gene: TRBD1; CDR3aa: CASSLTIKRGTGGSNEQFF; CDR3nt: TGTGCCAGCAGCTTGACGATAAAACGTGGGACAGGGGGTAGCAATGAGCAGTTCTTC
abundance: many; j_gene: TRBJ2-6; v_gene: TRBV6-1; d_gene: TRBD1; CDR3aa: CASSQPGQGAQGANVLTF; CDR3nt: TGTGCCAGCAGCCAACCGGGACAGGGGGCGCAAGGGGCCAACGTCCTGACTTTC
abundance: many; j_gene: TRBJ2-7; v_gene: TRBV27; d_gene: TRBD1; CDR3aa: CASSPILTGTGGFREQYF; CDR3nt: TGTGCCAGCAGTCCTATACTAACCGGGACAGGGGGCTTCAGAGAGCAGTACTTC
abundance: many; j_gene: TRBJ1-1; v_gene: TRBV20-1; d_gene: NA; CDR3aa: CSAIEGRAFF; CDR3nt: TGCAGTGCTATTGAGGGACGAGCTTTCTTT
abundance: many; j_gene: TRBJ1-4; v_gene: TRBV20-1; d_gene: TRBD1; CDR3aa: CSAETGSNEKLFF; CDR3nt: TGCAGTGCCGAGACAGGGAGTAATGAAAAACTGTTTTTT
abundance: NA; j_gene: TRBJ1-3; v_gene: TRBV7-9; d_gene: NA; CDR3aa: CASSLAAGNTIYF; CDR3nt: TGTGCCAGCAGCTTAGCGGCTGGAAACACCATATATTTT
abundance: many; j_gene: TRBJ2-3; v_gene: TRBV10-2; d_gene: TRBD2; CDR3aa: CASTTSGSTDTQYF; CDR3nt: TGCGCCAGCACGACTAGCGGGAGCACAGATACGCAGTATTTT
abundance: many; j_gene: TRBJ2-3; v_gene: TRBV7-8; d_gene: TRBD1; CDR3aa: CASSSRTGASSTDTQYF; CDR3nt: TGTGCCAGCAGCTCCCGGACAGGGGCGTCTAGCACAGATACGCAGTATTTT
abundance: many; j_gene: TRBJ1-5; v_gene: TRBV5-5; d_gene: NA; CDR3aa: CASSLGGSFTGQPQHF; CDR3nt: TGTGCCAGCAGCTTGGGCGGCAGCTTTACGGGTCAGCCCCAGCATTTT
abundance: NA; j_gene: TRBJ2-4; v_gene: TRBV29-1; d_gene: TRBD1; CDR3aa: CSVPGEGADSAKNIQYF; CDR3nt: TGCAGCGTACCCGGTGAGGGGGCGGATTCGGCCAAAAACATTCAGTACTTC
abundance: many; j_gene: TRBJ1-3; v_gene: TRBV7-9; d_gene: NA; CDR3aa: CASSHDPQSSGNTIYF; CDR3nt: TGTGCCAGCAGCCACGACCCACAGAGCTCTGGAAACACCATATATTTT
abundance: many; j_gene: TRBJ2-7; v_gene: TRBV10-3; d_gene: TRBD2; CDR3aa: CAISGLEVLEEQYF; CDR3nt: TGTGCCATCAGCGGACTAGAAGTCCTGGAGGAGCAGTACTTC
abundance: few; j_gene: TRBJ2-3; v_gene: TRBV5-5; d_gene: TRBD2; CDR3aa: CASTRTSGTDTQYF; CDR3nt: TGTGCCAGCACCCGGACTAGCGGCACAGATACGCAGTATTTT
abundance: many; j_gene: TRBJ2-5; v_gene: TRBV29-1; d_gene: NA; CDR3aa: CSVEGTLGDF; CDR3nt: TGCAGCGTTGAAGGTACCCTCGGGGACTTC
abundance: many; j_gene: TRBJ2-7; v_gene: TRBV27; d_gene: TRBD1; CDR3aa: CASSTGQGSYEQYF; CDR3nt: TGTGCCAGCAGTACGGGACAGGGGTCCTACGAGCAGTACTTC